Sequencing of this TCR beta chain was carried out in a study of Ad26.COV2.S vaccination and SARS-CoV-2 variants. From germline, CDR1 is SGHTA and CDR2 FQGNSA. The V gene lost 5 bases and the J gene lost 3 bases, with 14 bases spanning the gap. CDR3 length: 15 residues. Repertoires were generated with immunoSEQ multiplex PCR, while TCRdb's copy carries only in-frame clones and drops some. Altogether around 300,000 clones are present, 85% to 90% being singletons, with the ten largest covering around 5.5%. In this sample, this clone turned up a few times. Treatment: around 19 received Ad26.COV2.S at low or high dose, single or two shots; 5 received placebo; per-sample allocation not given. Samples came from day 63 after the first vaccine or placebo injection.

The sequence was obtained from a person between 18 and 60 years old who received the Ad26.COV2.S COVID-19 vaccine or a placebo. The sequences come from peripheral blood, collected in a trial of Ad26.COV2.S vaccine versus placebo. The J gene is TRBJ1-5, the V gene TRBV7-2, with D possibly matching TRBD1 (6 bases). The CDR3 reads CASSPDRPPNQPQHF. CDR3 sequence (DNA): TGTGCCAGCAGCCCGGACAGACCCCCCAATCAGCCCCAGCATTTT.